This TCR beta chain was retrieved from a study of T cell responses to AZD1222 COVID-19 vaccine. Study at large: Pooled in the analysis were second doses at about 4 or about 12 weeks.

The V end lost 6 bases, the J end lost 3 bases, and 14 bases lay between the germline ends. Germline V lookup: CDR1 LGHDT, CDR2 YNNKEL (reference sequence). This CDR3 is 14 amino acids long. Note on this clone: Its antigen is still unknown.

Overall study findings and caveats: Donor demographics were predominantly white British with a female majority; clonal diversity may be underestimated. All repertoire sampling was performed exclusively after the peak T cell response. Recipients of two AZD1222 doses showed rising Spike-specific TCR breadth and depth.

Produced via immunoSEQ multiplex PCR; TCRdb's table is partial and in-frame only. The profile shows around 260,000 clones, just over 90% of them singletons. The input for sequencing was peripheral blood, taken on day 0 of AZD1222 vaccination. V and J are TRBV3-1 (or the pseudogene TRBV3-2) and TRBJ1-2; D gene unclear. The origin of this receptor is an adult in good health. The CDR3 bases are TGTGCCAGCAGTCAGACCGCGCTGGACTATGGCTACACCTTC. Its protein product is CASSQTALDYGYTF.